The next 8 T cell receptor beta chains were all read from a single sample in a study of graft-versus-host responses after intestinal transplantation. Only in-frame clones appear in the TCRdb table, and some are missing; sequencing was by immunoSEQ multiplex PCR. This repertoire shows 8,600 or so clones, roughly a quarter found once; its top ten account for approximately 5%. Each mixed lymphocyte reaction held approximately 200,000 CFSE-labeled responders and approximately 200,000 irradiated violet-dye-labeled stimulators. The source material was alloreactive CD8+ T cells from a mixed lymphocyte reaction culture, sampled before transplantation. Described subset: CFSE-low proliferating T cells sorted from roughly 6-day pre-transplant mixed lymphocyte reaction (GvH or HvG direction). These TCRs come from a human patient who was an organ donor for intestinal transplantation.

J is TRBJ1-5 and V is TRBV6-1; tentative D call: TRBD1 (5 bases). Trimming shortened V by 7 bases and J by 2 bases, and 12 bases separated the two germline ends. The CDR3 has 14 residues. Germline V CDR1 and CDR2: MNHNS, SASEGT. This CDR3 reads CASMRGLGNQPQHF. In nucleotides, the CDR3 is TGTGCCAGCATGAGGGGCCTAGGCAATCAGCCCCAGCATTTT.

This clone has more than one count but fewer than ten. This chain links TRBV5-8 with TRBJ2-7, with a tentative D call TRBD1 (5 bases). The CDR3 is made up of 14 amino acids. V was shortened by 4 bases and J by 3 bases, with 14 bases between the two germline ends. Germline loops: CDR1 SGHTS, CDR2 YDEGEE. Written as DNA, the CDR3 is TGTGCCAGCAGCCCTGTAGGGGCGGACTACGAGCAGTACTTC. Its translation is CASSPVGADYEQYF.

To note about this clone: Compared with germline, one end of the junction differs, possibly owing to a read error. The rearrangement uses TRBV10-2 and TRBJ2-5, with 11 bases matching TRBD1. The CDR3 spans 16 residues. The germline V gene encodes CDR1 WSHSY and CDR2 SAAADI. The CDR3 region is CARSDPGTGGWGTQYF. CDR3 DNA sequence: TGCGCCCGCAGTGACCCGGGGACAGGGGGGTGGGGGACCCAGTACTTC.

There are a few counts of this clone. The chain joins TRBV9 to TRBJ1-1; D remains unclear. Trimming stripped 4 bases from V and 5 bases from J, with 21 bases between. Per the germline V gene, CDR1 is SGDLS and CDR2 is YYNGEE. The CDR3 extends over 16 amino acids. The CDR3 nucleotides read TGTGCCAGCAGCCCGCCGTTTGGCAGGTCTCCTACTGAAGCTTTCTTT. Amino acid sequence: CASSPPFGRSPTEAFF.

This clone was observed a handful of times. CDR3 DNA: TGTGCCAGCAGCGGTTCGGGCGGGGTCTACGAGCAGTACTTC. Translating gives CASSGSGGVYEQYF. The chain carries TRBV5-6 and TRBJ2-7; TRBD2 might be the D (6 bases). The germline V gene has CDR1 SGHDT and CDR2 YYEEEE. The CDR3 length is 14 residues. Trimming stripped 4 bases from V and 3 bases from J, with 14 bases between.

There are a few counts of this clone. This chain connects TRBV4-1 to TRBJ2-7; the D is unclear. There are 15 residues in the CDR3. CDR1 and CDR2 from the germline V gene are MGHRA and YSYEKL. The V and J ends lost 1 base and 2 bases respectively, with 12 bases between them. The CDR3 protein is CASSQVGQPAYEQYF. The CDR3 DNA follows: TGCGCCAGCAGCCAAGTAGGCCAACCAGCCTACGAGCAGTACTTC.

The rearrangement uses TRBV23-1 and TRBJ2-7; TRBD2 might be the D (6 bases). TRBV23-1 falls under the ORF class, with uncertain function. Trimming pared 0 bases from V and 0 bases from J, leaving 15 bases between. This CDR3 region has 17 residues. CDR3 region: CASSQSWGTPNSYEQYF. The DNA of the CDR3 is TGCGCCAGCAGTCAATCGTGGGGGACTCCTAACTCCTACGAGCAGTACTTC.

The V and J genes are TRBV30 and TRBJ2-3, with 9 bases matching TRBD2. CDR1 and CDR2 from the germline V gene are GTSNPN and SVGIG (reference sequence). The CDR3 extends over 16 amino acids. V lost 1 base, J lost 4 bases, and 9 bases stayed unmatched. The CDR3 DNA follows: TGTGCCTGGAGTGGTAGTTTGCGGGGGGGCTCAGATACGCAGTATTTT. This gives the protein CAWSGSLRGGSDTQYF.